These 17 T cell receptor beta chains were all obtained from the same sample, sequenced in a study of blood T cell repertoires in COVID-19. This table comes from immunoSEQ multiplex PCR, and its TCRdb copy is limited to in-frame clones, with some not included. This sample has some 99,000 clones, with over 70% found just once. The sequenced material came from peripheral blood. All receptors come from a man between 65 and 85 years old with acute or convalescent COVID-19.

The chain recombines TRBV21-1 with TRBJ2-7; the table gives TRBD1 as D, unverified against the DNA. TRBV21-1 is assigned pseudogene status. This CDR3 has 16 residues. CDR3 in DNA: TGTGCCAGCAGCCGATCTACCCTTGGGGGACACTACGAGCAGTACTTC. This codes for CASSRSTLGGHYEQYF.

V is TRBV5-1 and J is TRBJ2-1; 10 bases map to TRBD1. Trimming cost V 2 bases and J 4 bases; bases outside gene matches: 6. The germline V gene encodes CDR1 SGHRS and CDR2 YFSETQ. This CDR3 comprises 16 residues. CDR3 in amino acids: CASSFVLGQGYNEQFF. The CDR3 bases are TGCGCCAGCAGCTTCGTACTGGGACAGGGGTACAATGAGCAGTTCTTC. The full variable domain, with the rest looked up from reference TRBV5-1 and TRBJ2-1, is KAGVTQTPRYLIKTRGQQVTLSCSPISGHRSVSWYQQTPGQGLQFLFEYFSETQRNKGNFPGRFSGRQFSNSRSEMNVSTLELGDSALYLCASSFVLGQGYNEQFFGPGTRLTVL.

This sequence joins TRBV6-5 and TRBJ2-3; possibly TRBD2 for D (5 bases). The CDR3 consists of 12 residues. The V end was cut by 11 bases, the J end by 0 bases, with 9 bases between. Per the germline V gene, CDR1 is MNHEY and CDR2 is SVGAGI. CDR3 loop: CAVGRSTDTQYF. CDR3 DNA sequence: TGTGCCGTGGGGAGAAGCACAGATACGCAGTATTTT.

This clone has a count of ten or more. This CDR3 is CASSENLDYSVFF. In DNA form, the CDR3 reads TGTGCCAGCAGCGAGAATCTGGACTATTCCGTTTTCTTC. The rearrangement links TRBV11-2 to TRBJ2-1, with D perhaps TRBD2 (6 bases). V gave up 5 bases and J gave up 16 bases, with 21 bases separating them. Looked up from germline, CDR1 is SGHAT and CDR2 is FQNNGV. The CDR3 loop spans 13 amino acids.

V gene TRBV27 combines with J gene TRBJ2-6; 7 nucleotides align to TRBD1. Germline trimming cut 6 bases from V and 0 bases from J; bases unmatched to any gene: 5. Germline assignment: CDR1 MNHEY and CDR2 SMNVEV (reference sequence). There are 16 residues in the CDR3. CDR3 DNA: TGTGCCAGCAGGCCGGGACAGTTCTCTGGGGCCAACGTCCTGACTTTC. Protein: CASRPGQFSGANVLTF. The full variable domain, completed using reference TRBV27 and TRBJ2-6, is EAQVTQNPRYLITVTGKKLTVTCSQNMNHEYMSWYRQDPGLGLRQIYYSMNVEVTDKGDVPEGYKVSRKEKRNFPLILESPSPNQTSLYFCASRPGQFSGANVLTFGAGSRLTVL.

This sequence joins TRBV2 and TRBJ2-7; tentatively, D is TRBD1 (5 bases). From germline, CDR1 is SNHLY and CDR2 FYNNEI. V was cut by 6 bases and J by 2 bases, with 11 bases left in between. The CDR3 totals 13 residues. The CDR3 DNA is TGTGCCAGCAGAGTGGACACAACCTACGAGCAGTACTTC. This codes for CASRVDTTYEQYF.

This CDR3 reads CSVGGSYGYTF. CDR3 nucleotides: TGCAGCGTTGGCGGGTCCTATGGCTACACCTTC. The chain has TRBV29-1 and TRBJ1-2; the D is unclear. Germline CDR1 reads SQVTM; CDR2 reads ANQGSEA. Trimming took off 4 bases at V and 4 bases at J, with 7 bases between the two ends. The CDR3 runs to 11 residues.

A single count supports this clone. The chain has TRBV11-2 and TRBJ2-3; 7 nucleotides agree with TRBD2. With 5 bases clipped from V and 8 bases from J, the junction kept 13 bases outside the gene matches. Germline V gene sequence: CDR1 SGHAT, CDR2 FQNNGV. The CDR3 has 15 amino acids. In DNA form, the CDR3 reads TGTGCCAGCAGCGAGGGACTACTCACCCGGGGTACGCAGTATTTT. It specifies CASSEGLLTRGTQYF.

The CDR3 coding sequence is TGTGCCAGCAGCTTCACAGGTCGGGAGACCCAGTACTTC. Its translation is CASSFTGRETQYF. This chain uses TRBV7-2 with TRBJ2-5; TRBD1 is a possible D gene (5 bases). The CDR3 is made up of 13 amino acids. V was clipped by 3 bases and J by 5 bases, with 10 bases between them. CDR1 and CDR2 from the germline V gene are SGHTA and FQGNSA.

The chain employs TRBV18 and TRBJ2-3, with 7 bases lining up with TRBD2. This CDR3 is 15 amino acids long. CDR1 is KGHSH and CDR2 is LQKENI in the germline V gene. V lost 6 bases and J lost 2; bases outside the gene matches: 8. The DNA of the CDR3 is TGTGCCAGCTCTCTCCTAGCGGAGGTCACAGATACGCAGTATTTT. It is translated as CASSLLAEVTDTQYF. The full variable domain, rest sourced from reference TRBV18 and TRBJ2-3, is NAGVMQNPRHLVRRRGQEARLRCSPMKGHSHVYWYRQLPEEGLKFMVYLQKENIIDESGMPKERFSAEFPKEGPSILRIQQVVRGDSAAYFCASSLLAEVTDTQYFGPGTRLTVL.

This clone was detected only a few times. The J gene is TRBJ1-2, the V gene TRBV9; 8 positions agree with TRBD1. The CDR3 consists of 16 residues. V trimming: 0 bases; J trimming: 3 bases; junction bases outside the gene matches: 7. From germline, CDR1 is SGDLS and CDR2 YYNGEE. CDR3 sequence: CASSVAPGQVDYGYTF. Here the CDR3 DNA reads TGTGCCAGCAGCGTAGCTCCGGGACAGGTTGACTATGGCTACACCTTC.

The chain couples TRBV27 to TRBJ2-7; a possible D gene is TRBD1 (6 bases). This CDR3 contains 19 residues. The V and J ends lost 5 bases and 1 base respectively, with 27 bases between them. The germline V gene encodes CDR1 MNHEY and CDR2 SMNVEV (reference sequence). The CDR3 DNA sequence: TGTGCCAGCAGTCTGATTCCAATAGAAGGGGGTGCGATATCCTACGAGCAGTACTTC. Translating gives CASSLIPIEGGAISYEQYF.

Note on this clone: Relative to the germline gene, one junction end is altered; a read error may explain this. CDR3 sequence: CASSLAPGPHNEQFF. CDR3 DNA sequence: TGTGCTAGCAGCTTAGCGCCAGGGCCCCACAATGAGCAGTTCTTC. The rearrangement uses TRBV7-7 and TRBJ2-1; D may match TRBD1 or TRBD2 (5 bases each). This CDR3 spans 15 amino acids. Germline V lookup: CDR1 SSHAT, CDR2 FNYEAQ (reference sequence).

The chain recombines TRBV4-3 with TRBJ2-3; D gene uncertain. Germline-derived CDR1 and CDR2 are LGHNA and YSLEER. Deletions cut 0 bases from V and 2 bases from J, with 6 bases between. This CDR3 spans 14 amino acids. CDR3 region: CASSQDTDTDTQYF. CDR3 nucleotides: TGCGCCAGCAGCCAAGATACTGACACAGATACGCAGTATTTT.

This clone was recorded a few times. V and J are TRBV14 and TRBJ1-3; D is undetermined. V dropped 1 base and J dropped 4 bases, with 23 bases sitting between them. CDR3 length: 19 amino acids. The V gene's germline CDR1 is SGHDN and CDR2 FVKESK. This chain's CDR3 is CASSQVIIRNPKQGNTIYF. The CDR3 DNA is TGTGCCAGCAGCCAAGTAATTATACGAAATCCAAAACAAGGAAACACCATATATTTT.

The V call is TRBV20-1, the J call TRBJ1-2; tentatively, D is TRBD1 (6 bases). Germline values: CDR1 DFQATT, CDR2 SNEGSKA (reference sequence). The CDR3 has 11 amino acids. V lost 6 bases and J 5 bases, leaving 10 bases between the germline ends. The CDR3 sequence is CSASRGYGYTF. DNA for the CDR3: TGCAGTGCGTCGAGGGGGTATGGCTACACCTTC.

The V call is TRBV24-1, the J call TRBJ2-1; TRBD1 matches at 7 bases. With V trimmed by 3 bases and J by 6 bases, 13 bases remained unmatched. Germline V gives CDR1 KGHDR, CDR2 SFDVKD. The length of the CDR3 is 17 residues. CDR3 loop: CATSDPADRALRNEQFF. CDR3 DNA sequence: TGTGCCACCAGTGATCCAGCCGACAGGGCTCTCCGCAATGAGCAGTTCTTC.